The clone carrying this TCR beta chain came up many times. As yet, its antigen is unknown. Unique molecular identifiers were used in preparing the TCRbeta library. TCRdb re-derived calls from the PCR reads in MiXCR, one entry per CDR3 protein. The sample has 490,000 or so distinct CDR3 sequences, 10% to 13% seen once. The data derive from a study of T-cell reconstitution after alpha-beta-depleted transplantation in children. General study results and limits: It was reported that alpha-beta T cells came from several hundred expanded graft clones (about two months after transplant). Hyperexpanded clones declined; after one year, newly produced T cells mostly supplied diversity.

V was clipped by 1 base and J by 0 bases; unmatched bases: 1. This CDR3 contains 15 residues. The chain has TRBV12-3 or TRBV12-4 and TRBJ2-5; 8 nucleotides agree with TRBD1. The source was PBMCs, collected before TCRalphabeta/CD19-depleted stem cell transplant. This clonotype originated in a child aged 2 to 10 with inherited bone marrow failure, due to receive a stem cell transplant. The CDR3 nucleotides are TGTGCCAGCAGTTTAGGGACAGGGTACCAAGAGACCCAGTACTTC. This translates into CASSLGTGYQETQYF.